The 2 T cell receptor beta chains below were found in one sample sequenced in a study of long-term antiretroviral therapy in people with HIV. Sequencing relied on immunoSEQ assay v3.0, run at survey level. The protocol was immunoSEQ multiplex PCR, while the TCRdb copy is restricted to in-frame clones and leaves out a portion. The sample shows about 32,000 clones, around 97% of them seen only once. Specimen: unsorted PBMCs, collected 7.6 years after starting antiretroviral therapy. The receptor set was obtained from a man aged 30 to 39 with HIV.

J is TRBJ1-5 and V is TRBV7-2; D is unclear. In germline, CDR1 is SGHTA, CDR2 FQGNSA. Trimming pared 6 bases from V and 1 base from J, leaving 13 bases between. There are 15 residues in the CDR3. The CDR3: CASSPQDGSNQPQHF. CDR3 DNA: TGTGCCAGCAGTCCCCAGGACGGAAGCAATCAGCCCCAGCATTTT.

This clone showed up just once. The rearrangement links TRBV29-1 to TRBJ2-5, with 8 positions matching TRBD1. Germline CDR1 reads SQVTM; CDR2 reads ANQGSEA. CDR3 length equals 13 residues. V was clipped by 7 bases and J by 4 bases; unmatched bases: 8. The DNA of the CDR3 is TGCAGCGCCGGACAGGGATCGGGAGAGACCCAGTACTTC. Protein product: CSAGQGSGETQYF.